Listed below are T cell receptor beta chains from one sample, sequenced in a study of tumor T cells in aggressive B-cell lymphoma. Profiled with immunoSEQ multiplex PCR; TCRdb holds only in-frame clones, not every one. Among some 3,500 clones listed, 92% were seen once. The specimen sequenced was tumor tissue. These TCRs come from an adult with diffuse large B cell lymphoma. CDR3s include the opening cysteine and the closing phenylalanine or tryptophan. D genes are given only for firm matches. Size is stated for part of the rows, as once, few or many counts, or as a class when the clone is expanded.

NA | NA | TRBJ1-1 | TRBV6-1 | CASSEWGHMGVFF | TGTGCCAGCAGTGAATGGGGGCATATGGGCGTTTTCTTT
TRBD2 | NA | TRBJ2-1 | TRBV28 | CATSEGGLAGDYNEQFF | TGTGCCACCTCAGAGGGAGGACTAGCGGGAGATTACAATGAGCAGTTCTTC
NA | NA | TRBJ1-6 | TRBV18 | CASSLTGVDSPLYF | TGTGCCAGCTCACTGACAGGAGTGGATTCACCCCTCTACTTT
TRBD1 | once | TRBJ2-3 | TRBV5-1 | CASSIGDRGTDTQYF | TGCGCCAGCAGCATAGGGGACAGGGGCACAGATACGCAGTATTTT
TRBD1 | once | TRBJ2-5 | TRBV6-5 | CASSYGQGVGTQYF | TGTGCCAGCAGTTACGGCCAGGGGGTTGGGACCCAGTACTTC
TRBD2 | once | TRBJ2-3 | TRBV5-1 | CASSLAITSGMTDTQYF | TGCGCCAGCAGCTTGGCAATTACTAGCGGGATGACAGATACGCAGTATTTT
TRBD2 | NA | TRBJ2-7 | TRBV9 | CASSVYATSGTYEQYF | TGTGCCAGCAGCGTCTATGCGACTAGCGGGACCTACGAGCAGTACTTC
TRBD2 | once | TRBJ2-7 | TRBV7-9 | CASSPPGTSGTYEQYF | TGTGCCAGCAGCCCACCCGGGACTAGCGGGACCTACGAGCAGTACTTC
NA | NA | TRBJ2-2 | TRBV7-7 | CASSPARFGELFF | TGTGCCAGCAGCCCAGCTAGGTTCGGGGAGCTGTTTTTT
NA | NA | TRBJ2-5 | TRBV7-9 | CASSSRGLYQETQYF | TGTGCCAGCAGCTCCAGGGGATTGTACCAAGAGACCCAGTACTTC
TRBD1 | NA | TRBJ2-7 | TRBV20-1 | CSATRGYEQYF | TGCAGTGCCACCAGGGGGTACGAGCAGTACTTC
TRBD2 | once | TRBJ2-1 | TRBV27 | CASAWGGLSNEQFF | TGTGCCAGCGCCTGGGGGGGTCTAAGCAATGAGCAGTTCTTC
NA | NA | TRBJ1-5 | TRBV6-6 | CASSYSNGGNQPQHF | TGTGCCAGCAGTTACTCGAACGGGGGCAATCAGCCCCAGCATTTT
NA | NA | TRBJ2-7 | TRBV19 | CASSIARGNEQYF | TGTGCCAGTAGTATAGCCAGGGGCAACGAGCAGTACTTC
TRBD1 | few | TRBJ2-7 | TRBV6-5 | CASSYVADRAGEQYF | TGTGCCAGCAGTTACGTAGCGGACAGGGCAGGCGAGCAGTACTTC
TRBD1 | once | TRBJ1-1 | TRBV27 | CASSLDRGYKESFF | TGTGCCAGCAGTTTAGACAGGGGGTACAAGGAGTCTTTCTTT
NA | NA | TRBJ2-6 | TRBV7-3 | CASSSRVAGANVLTF | TGTGCCAGCAGCTCGAGGGTGGCTGGGGCCAACGTCCTGACTTTC
NA | NA | TRBJ1-2 | TRBV19 | CASRNRRDKGHHGYTF | TGTGCCAGCCGGAACCGCCGGGACAAGGGGCATCATGGCTACACCTTC
TRBD2 | once | TRBJ2-5 | TRBV10-3 | CASSPGTSEQETQYF | TGTGCCAGTAGTCCCGGGACTAGCGAACAAGAGACCCAGTACTTC
TRBD1 | once | TRBJ2-6 | TRBV5-1 | CASSGLTGGGSGANVLTF | TGCGCCAGCAGCGGGCTGACAGGGGGGGGATCTGGAGCCAACGTCCTGACTTTC
TRBD1 | NA | TRBJ2-4 | TRBV28 | CASSSPGQGTGNIQYF | TGTGCCAGCAGCTCGCCGGGACAGGGGACGGGAAACATTCAGTACTTC
TRBD2 | NA | TRBJ2-7 | TRBV7-2 | CASMRTSGVYEQYF | TGTGCCAGCATGAGGACTAGCGGAGTCTACGAGCAGTACTTC
NA | NA | TRBJ1-1 | TRBV6-5 | CASSSTGFPEAFF | TGTGCCAGCAGCTCAACAGGGTTCCCTGAAGCTTTCTTT
NA | NA | TRBJ2-1 | TRBV6-1 | CASSDVAGGEQFF | TGTGCCAGCAGTGACGTAGCCGGGGGTGAGCAGTTCTTC
TRBD2 | NA | TRBJ2-3 | TRBV5-1 | CASSRLAGETSTDTQYF | TGCGCCAGCAGCAGACTAGCGGGGGAGACTAGCACAGATACGCAGTATTTT
TRBD1 | NA | TRBJ2-7 | TRBV6-5 | CASSFRQGYEQYF | TGTGCCAGCAGTTTCCGACAGGGGTACGAGCAGTACTTC
TRBD1 | NA | TRBJ2-7 | TRBV11-1 | CASSSRQGRWQYF | TGTGCCAGCAGTTCAAGACAGGGGCGATGGCAGTACTTC
NA | NA | TRBJ1-1 | TRBV6-5 | CASRYSTGNTEAFF | TGTGCCAGCAGGTACTCGACAGGGAACACTGAAGCTTTCTTT
TRBD2 | NA | TRBJ2-5 | TRBV9 | CASSLSGRGETQYF | TGTGCCAGCAGCCTTAGCGGGAGAGGTGAGACCCAGTACTTC
TRBD1 | NA | TRBJ2-7 | TRBV2 | CASSRQGYYEQYF | TGTGCCAGCAGTCGACAGGGGTACTACGAGCAGTACTTC
NA | NA | TRBJ2-7 | TRBV7-2 | CASSTTGKDYEQYF | TGTGCCAGCAGCACAACAGGGAAAGACTACGAGCAGTACTTC
TRBD1 | NA | TRBJ2-6 | TRBV7-9 | CASSWGQGLSGANVLTF | TGTGCCAGCAGCTGGGGACAGGGACTCTCTGGGGCCAACGTCCTGACTTTC
NA | NA | TRBJ1-5 | TRBV6-6 | CASSYSNRQPQHF | TGTGCCAGCAGTTACTCCAACAGGCAGCCCCAGCATTTT
NA | NA | TRBJ2-7 | TRBV28 | CASSQTGSDEQYF | TGTGCCAGCAGTCAAACAGGAAGCGACGAGCAATACTTC
TRBD1 | NA | TRBJ2-7 | TRBV6-1 | CASRWTGSVEQYF | TGTGCCAGCAGGTGGACAGGGTCAGTCGAGCAGTACTTC
TRBD1 | once | TRBJ1-1 | TRBV30 | CAWNKQGLSEAFF | TGTGCCTGGAACAAACAGGGGTTGAGTGAAGCTTTCTTT
NA | NA | TRBJ2-3 | TRBV7-2 | CASSLVLSDTQYF | TGTGCCAGCAGCTTAGTTCTTTCCGATACGCAGTATTTT
NA | NA | TRBJ1-4 | TRBV5-1 | CASRALGATNEKLFF | TGCGCCAGCAGGGCACTAGGAGCAACTAATGAAAAACTGTTTTTT
TRBD1 | NA | TRBJ1-2 | TRBV29-1 | CSVITGGNGYTF | TGCAGCGTCATTACAGGGGGGAATGGCTACACCTTC
TRBD1 | NA | TRBJ1-5 | TRBV5-1 | CASSWGTGGNQPQHF | TGCGCCAGCAGCTGGGGGACAGGGGGGAATCAGCCCCAGCATTTT
TRBD1 | NA | TRBJ1-5 | TRBV12-5 | CASGPGQGAQAQHF | TGTGCTAGTGGTCCTGGACAGGGGGCCCAAGCCCAGCATTTT
NA | NA | TRBJ2-7 | TRBV7-9 | CASSLMGLNRHEQYF | TGTGCCAGCAGCTTAATGGGACTCAATAGGCACGAGCAGTACTTC
NA | NA | TRBJ2-1 | TRBV20-1 | CSPQGGTSFF | TGCAGTCCCCAGGGGGGTACTTCGTTCTTC
NA | NA | TRBJ2-5 | TRBV15 | CATSRAGLPKETQYF | TGTGCCACCAGCAGAGCGGGACTTCCAAAAGAGACCCAGTACTTC
NA | NA | TRBJ1-5 | TRBV2 | CASSKTGTQPQHF | TGTGCCAGCAGTAAGACAGGCACGCAGCCCCAGCATTTT
NA | NA | TRBJ2-2 | TRBV7-9 | CASSPVSGPNTGELFF | TGTGCCAGCAGCCCCGTTAGCGGACCGAACACCGGGGAGCTGTTTTTT
TRBD2 | once | TRBJ2-1 | TRBV10-2 | CASRSGGGEQFF | TGCGCCAGCAGGTCGGGGGGGGGTGAGCAGTTCTTC
NA | once | TRBJ2-7 | TRBV7-9 | CASSLPGTRESEQYF | TGTGCCAGCAGCTTACCAGGGACTCGGGAGAGCGAGCAGTACTTC
NA | NA | TRBJ1-3 | TRBV7-3 | CASSLTGGSGNTIYF | TGTGCCAGCAGCTTAACTGGAGGGTCTGGAAACACCATATATTTT
TRBD1 | few | TRBJ1-2 | TRBV30 | CAWYTGDGYTF | TGTGCCTGGTATACAGGGGATGGCTACACCTTC
NA | once | TRBJ2-2 | TRBV5-6 | CASSLVGGRTGELFF | TGTGCCAGCAGCTTGGTGGGCGGGCGGACCGGGGAGCTGTTTTTT
NA | NA | TRBJ1-2 | TRBV7-9 | CTSSPRGGNYGYTF | TGTACCAGCAGCCCTCGCGGGGGTAACTATGGCTACACCTTC
NA | NA | TRBJ2-5 | TRBV25-1 | CASSEPLQGKKTQYF | TGTGCCAGCAGTGAACCTCTCCAGGGTAAAAAGACCCAGTACTTC